A selection of T cell receptor beta chains follows, all from one sample in a study of blood T cell repertoires in COVID-19. The method was immunoSEQ multiplex PCR; TCRdb's version includes in-frame clones alone and lacks a portion of them. The sample records roughly 250,000 clones, 80% to 90% being singletons. Sequenced material: peripheral blood. The receptors were sampled from a man aged 35 to 55 with active or convalescent COVID-19. The CDR3 runs from the conserved cysteine through the conserved F or W. Each record gives: clone size, CDR3 length, D gene, V gene, J gene, CDR3 protein, CDR3 DNA. The D gene is left open where the match is weak. A clone size is listed for some rows: how often the clone was seen (once, few, many), or a class if it is expanded.

NA	15	TRBD2	TRBV19	TRBJ2-5	CARRKILAGEETQYF	TGTGCCAGGAGGAAAATACTAGCGGGAGAAGAGACCCAGTACTTC
NA	18	NA	TRBV29-1	TRBJ2-7	CSVDPHVPPTSSYYEQYF	TGCAGCGTTGATCCCCACGTGCCCCCTACTAGTTCCTACTACGAGCAGTACTTC
NA	17	TRBD1	TRBV4-1	TRBJ1-1	CASSQGQGTIMNTEAFF	TGCGCCAGCAGCCAAGGACAGGGTACCATCATGAACACTGAAGCTTTCTTT
NA	15	NA	TRBV27	TRBJ1-2	CASSFSLGGENGYTF	TGTGCCAGCAGTTTTTCATTAGGCGGCGAAAATGGCTACACCTTC
once	17	TRBD1	TRBV7-2	TRBJ2-6	CASTSRTGDVGANVLTF	TGTGCCAGCACCTCGAGGACAGGGGATGTTGGGGCCAACGTCCTGACTTTC
NA	16	NA	TRBV12-1	TRBJ1-5	CASSPYTGTPNQPQHF	TGTGCCAGCAGCCCCTATACCGGGACACCCAATCAGCCCCAGCATTTT
few	13	NA	TRBV6-5	TRBJ1-1	CASTRTANTEAFF	TGTGCCAGCACCCGGACAGCGAACACTGAAGCTTTCTTT
NA	15	TRBD2	TRBV7-2	TRBJ2-3	CASSSTSGGGDTQYF	TGTGCCAGCAGCTCGACTAGCGGGGGGGGAGATACGCAGTATTTT
NA	14	TRBD1	TRBV6-5	TRBJ1-5	CATRGSGGSSPQHF	TGTGCCACCCGGGGCTCAGGGGGCAGTTCACCCCAGCATTTT
NA	17	NA	TRBV7-9	TRBJ1-1	CASSFPGRGGSNTEAFF	TGTGCCAGCAGCTTTCCGGGGCGGGGAGGGTCAAACACTGAAGCTTTCTTT
NA	14	NA	TRBV2	TRBJ2-2	CASNWGHSTGELFF	TGTGCCAGCAATTGGGGGCATAGCACCGGGGAGCTGTTTTTT
NA	16	TRBD1	TRBV2	TRBJ1-1	CASSQDRGRVSTEAFF	TGTGCCAGCAGTCAGGACAGGGGGAGGGTAAGCACTGAAGCTTTCTTT
NA	13	NA	TRBV19	TRBJ1-1	CASSLIADTEAFF	TGTGCCAGTAGCCTAATAGCGGACACTGAAGCTTTCTTT
NA	15	NA	TRBV28	TRBJ1-4	CASSARIGANEKLFF	TGTGCCAGCAGTGCAAGAATCGGGGCTAATGAAAAACTGTTTTTT
NA	15	NA	TRBV27	TRBJ1-1	CASAVVTGMNTEAFF	TGTGCCAGCGCGGTCGTAACAGGGATGAACACTGAAGCTTTCTTT
NA	13	TRBD2	TRBV11-3	TRBJ2-1	CASSKEREYEQFF	TGTGCCAGCAGCAAGGAGCGGGAGTATGAGCAGTTCTTC
NA	12	NA	TRBV30	TRBJ2-7	CAWNLGQDEQYF	TGTGCCTGGAACCTCGGCCAGGACGAGCAGTACTTC
NA	15	NA	TRBV7-8	TRBJ1-2	CASSLGSAASYGYTF	TGTGCCAGCAGCTTAGGGTCGGCGGCGTCATATGGCTACACCTTC
NA	16	TRBD1	TRBV6-5	TRBJ1-5	CASSYPGQVGNQPQHF	TGTGCCAGCAGTTACCCCGGACAGGTGGGCAATCAGCCCCAGCATTTT
NA	14	NA	TRBV7-9	TRBJ2-3	CASSIGLSTDTQYF	TGTGCCAGCAGCATAGGACTATCGACAGATACGCAGTATTTT
NA	15	TRBD1	TRBV6-5	TRBJ1-2	CASSTDRSGGYGYTF	TGTGCCAGCAGCACGGACAGGTCTGGGGGCTATGGCTACACCTTC
NA	11	NA	TRBV12-3/TRBV12-4	TRBJ2-3	CASLRGDTQYF	TGTGCCAGCCTCAGGGGAGATACGCAGTATTTT
NA	13	NA	TRBV21-1	TRBJ1-2	CASRLDRGRGYTF	TGTGCCAGCAGGCTGGACAGGGGGCGGGGCTACACCTTC
NA	12	TRBD1	TRBV19	TRBJ1-2	CASRGQSYGYTF	TGTGCCAGTAGGGGACAGAGTTATGGCTACACCTTC
NA	15	NA	TRBV6-6	TRBJ1-2	CASSPSGQGNYGYTF	TGTGCCAGCAGCCCCTCTGGGCAGGGGAACTATGGCTACACCTTC
NA	15	TRBD1	TRBV9	TRBJ1-4	CASSATGINNEKLFF	TGTGCCAGCAGCGCGACAGGGATTAATAATGAAAAACTGTTTTTT
NA	15	TRBD1	TRBV6-5	TRBJ1-1	CASRVTEGTGTEAFF	TGTGCCAGCAGGGTTACTGAGGGGACAGGGACTGAAGCTTTCTTT
many	13	NA	TRBV19	TRBJ2-7	CASSIGGFYEQYF	TGTGCCAGTAGTATTGGCGGGTTCTACGAGCAGTACTTC
NA	13	NA	TRBV6-6	TRBJ1-2	CASSYVESYGYTF	TGTGCCAGCAGTTACGTGGAGAGCTATGGCTACACCTTC
NA	13	NA	TRBV12-3/TRBV12-4	TRBJ1-2	CASSRTPHYGYTF	TGTGCCAGCAGTCGGACACCTCACTATGGCTACACCTTC
NA	15	NA	TRBV7-2	TRBJ1-4	CASSLTSATNEKLFF	TGTGCCAGCAGCTTAACCAGCGCAACTAATGAAAAACTGTTTTTT
NA	14	TRBD1	TRBV19	TRBJ1-1	CASSFGTGNTEAFF	TGTGCCAGTAGTTTCGGGACAGGGAACACTGAAGCTTTCTTT
NA	13	NA	TRBV12-3/TRBV12-4	TRBJ2-3	CASAPLNTDTQYF	TGTGCCAGCGCCCCACTAAACACAGATACGCAGTATTTT
NA	13	NA	TRBV6-5	TRBJ1-1	CASSYPPGVKAFF	TGTGCCAGCAGTTACCCCCCAGGGGTTAAAGCTTTCTTT
NA	15	NA	TRBV4-2	TRBJ2-5	CASSQGGQRKETQYF	TGTGCCAGCAGCCAAGGGGGGCAGCGCAAAGAGACCCAGTACTTC
NA	14	NA	TRBV11-3	TRBJ2-3	CASSPGLSTDTQYF	TGTGCCAGCAGCCCGGGACTGAGCACAGATACGCAGTATTTT
NA	14	TRBD1	TRBV7-9	TRBJ2-3	CASSLQGASDTQYF	TGTGCCAGCAGCTTACAGGGGGCCTCAGATACGCAGTATTTT
NA	15	NA	TRBV6-1	TRBJ1-5	CASSEFLREGQPQHF	TGTGCCAGCAGTGAATTCCTCAGAGAGGGTCAGCCCCAGCATTTT
once	13	TRBD1	TRBV30	TRBJ1-2	CAWSFTGDQGYTF	TGTGCCTGGAGTTTTACAGGGGATCAAGGCTACACCTTC
NA	13	NA	TRBV5-4	TRBJ2-5	CASSFGDFETQYF	TGTGCCAGCAGCTTCGGGGACTTCGAGACCCAGTACTTC
NA	17	TRBD2	TRBV15	TRBJ2-2	CATSGLLAGAFIGELFF	TGTGCCACCAGCGGACTACTAGCGGGAGCTTTTATCGGGGAGCTGTTTTTT
NA	15	NA	TRBV7-9	TRBJ2-7	CASSLRAGQPYEQYF	TGTGCCAGCAGCTTAAGGGCAGGGCAACCCTACGAGCAGTACTTC